This paragraph reports one TCR beta chain. CDR3 length equals 15 residues. The germline V gene encodes CDR1 SGHRS and CDR2 YFSETQ. Trimming shortened V by 0 bases and J by 7 bases, and 17 bases separated the two germline ends. These data belong to a study of T cell changes during pregnancy in multiple sclerosis. The method was immunoSEQ multiplex PCR; TCRdb's version includes in-frame clones alone and lacks a portion of them. The top ten hold approximately 1.1% of the sample, which has tens of thousands of clones, approximately 92% seen once. Sequencing used peripheral blood, obtained in the third trimester of pregnancy. The chain carries TRBV5-1 and TRBJ2-7; D perhaps matches TRBD2 (5 bases). The TCR sequence derives from a female donor with multiple sclerosis, enrolled in a pregnancy study. The CDR3 region has the DNA TGCGCCAGCAGCTTGGAAGCCGGGATCTTGTCTGAGCAGTACTTC. Its translation is CASSLEAGILSEQYF.